Shown below are 3 T cell receptor beta chains from a single sample sequenced in a study of cytomegalovirus exposure and HLA in healthy donors. Use of 60 Vbeta and 13 Jbeta primers characterized the PCR. The method was immunoSEQ multiplex PCR; TCRdb's version includes in-frame clones alone and lacks a portion of them. The sample has about 120,000 clones, approximately 80% seen once. Sequencing input: PBMCs. The receptor set was obtained from a man aged 25 to 45 in good health and CMV-seronegative.

The rearrangement uses TRBV5-1 and TRBJ1-1, with 7 positions matching TRBD1. The V gene end was trimmed by 2 bases and the J gene end by 0 bases; junction bases not matched to a gene: 4. The CDR3 covers 15 residues. From germline, CDR1 is SGHRS and CDR2 YFSETQ. DNA for the CDR3: TGCGCCAGCAGCTTACTCGGGACAGTGAACACTGAAGCTTTCTTT. This codes for CASSLLGTVNTEAFF.

V gene TRBV19 combines with J gene TRBJ2-1, with 13 bases lining up with TRBD2. The CDR3 is made up of 20 amino acids. CDR1 is LNHDA and CDR2 is SQIVND in the germline V gene (reference sequence). Unmatched junction bases numbered 17, after V lost 4 bases and J lost 5 bases. In DNA, the CDR3 is TGTGCCAGTAGTAGGGACAGGGGAGGAACTAGCGGGAGGGCGCACAATGAGCAGTTCTTC. Encoded protein: CASSRDRGGTSGRAHNEQFF.

The gene calls are TRBV6-1 and TRBJ2-1; D remains ambiguous. The V gene lost 1 base and the J gene lost 6 bases, with 10 bases spanning the gap. Per the germline V gene, CDR1 is MNHNS and CDR2 is SASEGT. The CDR3 length is 14 residues. The CDR3 loop reads CASSEGRSSNEQFF. Written as DNA, the CDR3 is TGTGCCAGCAGTGAAGGCCGATCCAGCAATGAGCAGTTCTTC.